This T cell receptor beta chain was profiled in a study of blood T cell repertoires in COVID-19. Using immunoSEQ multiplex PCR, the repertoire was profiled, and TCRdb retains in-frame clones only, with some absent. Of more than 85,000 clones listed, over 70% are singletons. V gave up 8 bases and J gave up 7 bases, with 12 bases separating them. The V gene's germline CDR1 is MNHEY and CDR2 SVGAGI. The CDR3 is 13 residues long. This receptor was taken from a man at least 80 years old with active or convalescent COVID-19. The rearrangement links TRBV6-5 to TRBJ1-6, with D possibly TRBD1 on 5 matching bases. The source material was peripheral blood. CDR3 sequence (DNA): TGTGCCAGCGACACAGGCGTAAATTCACCCCTCCACTTT. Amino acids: CASDTGVNSPLHF.